This section outlines one T cell receptor beta chain sequence together with its context. This clonotype appeared many times. Its recognized antigen is unknown. No qualities accompany the bases; no much larger clone lies one base away. The data derive from a study of T-cell memory formation after mild COVID-19 (dated by TCRdb to the early 2020s). Study-wide context: Most TCR sequence clusters were specific to one of the two donors. T-cell clones expanding and contracting after mild COVID-19 in a couple of donors were tracked by longitudinal TCRalpha and TCRbeta repertoire sequencing. Two young, previously healthy adult volunteers made up the cohort, one male and one female. Study-wide conclusions, independent of this receptor: Contracting CD4+ clones were located mainly in the CM and EM memory subsets, whereas CD8+ clones were found to be enriched in EMRA. Some responding clones were detected in pre-infection memory, which suggested that pre-existing cross-reactive memory T cells had joined the SARS-CoV-2 response. Whether the second-wave clones peaking on day 37 were SARS-CoV-2 specific was not confirmed. Only a couple of mild cases were covered in the study, and larger cohorts including severe cases with pre-infection samples were considered necessary. From day 15 to 85, contracting clones showed balanced CD4/CD8 phenotypes, whereas a second wave of clones that expanded from day 15 to 37 leaned towards CD4+.

TCRdb records Illumina NovaSeq 6000 as the sequencer. TCRalpha and TCRbeta cDNA libraries were constructed by 5'RACE with constant-segment primers, with sample barcodes and unique molecular identifiers being introduced. Trizol reagent was used to extract RNA from every sample. The libraries were amplified in two PCR steps, and the second step added a second sample barcode and Illumina TruSeq adapters. Sequencing of the libraries was done on an Illumina NovaSeq, producing 2 x 150 bp paired-end reads. The authors' pipeline ran thus. With migec v1.2.7, reads were demultiplexed and then collapsed into UMI-guided consensus sequences. Using mixcr v2.1.11, UMI consensuses were aligned to TRA and TRB V and J templates and then assembled into clonotypes. A clonotype was counted as expanded or contracted only if both edgeR and NoisET called the change significant, with noise models trained on biological replicates. For edgeR calls, the thresholds were a false discovery rate-adjusted p below 0.01 and a log2 fold-change of 1. As an exploratory analysis of dynamics, PCA with hierarchical clustering was applied to max-normalized trajectories of the 1000 most abundant clonotypes. The CD4 or CD8 phenotype of responding clones was assigned using the separately sequenced CD4+ and CD8+ repertoires. TCRdb reanalyzed the raw reads on its own, using fastp at Q25 for trimming and MiXCR for clone calling, and kept in-frame beta chains. Each CDR3 protein appears once, grouped with its most common genes and DNA. The V and J calls here are based on TCRdb, not the publication. The sample table holds fewer than 700,000 distinct CDR3 sequences, of which under 20% were seen once. The ten most abundant clones make up 12% of the sample.

PBMCs were isolated by Ficoll-Paque density gradient centrifugation. The CDR3 starts with the cysteine, ends with the phenylalanine, and has 15 residues. Only the CDR3 portion is preserved as DNA: 45 bases, with reading frame beginning at the first base. Sequences KGHSH (CDR1) and LQKENI (CDR2) are obtained from the germline V gene. V gives up 0 bases and J gives up 4 bases, and the segment between their germline ends measures 10 bases. Sequencing was done on a sample of PBMCs or a T cell subset sorted from them (not recorded which). Rearrangement joined TRBV18 to TRBJ2-1, with TRBD2 tentatively as D gene (6 bases match). This TCR derives from an adult woman who had mild COVID-19 (a few samples of this study predate the infection). The sample titles of this study are shuffled in the database, so cell type and time point are left out; the donor was told from shared clones. The CDR3 reads as follows: CASSPPAGRYNEQFF. Here is the DNA: TGTGCCAGCTCACCACCGGCGGGAAGGTACAATGAGCAGTTCTTC.